Following are 28 T cell receptor beta chains from one sample sequenced in a study of control samples from healthy donors and cancer patients. Produced via immunoSEQ multiplex PCR; TCRdb's table is partial and in-frame only. The sample has some 410,000 clones, about 93% seen once. Sample: PBMCs. Receptors were obtained from a man aged 35 to 55 with head and neck cancer.

The chain links TRBV7-3 to TRBJ2-2; tentative D call: TRBD1 (5 bases). This CDR3 is built from 16 residues. Trimming cost V 4 bases and J 0 bases, with 12 bases left between them. The germline V gene encodes CDR1 SGHTA and CDR2 FQGTGA. The CDR3 is CASSYETAANTGELFF. CDR3 bases: TGTGCCAGCAGCTATGAGACAGCTGCGAACACCGGGGAGCTGTTTTTT.

The genes are TRBV6-5 and TRBJ1-3, with TRBD1 matching 7 bases. The V segment lost 0 bases and the J segment 3 bases; nucleotides outside the gene matches: 5. The length of the CDR3 is 16 residues. From germline, CDR1 is MNHEY and CDR2 SVGAGI. CDR3 bases: TGTGCCAGCAGTTACTCTAGACAGGGTGTTGGAAACACCATATATTTT. Its translation is CASSYSRQGVGNTIYF.

The V and J genes are TRBV18 and TRBJ2-5; possibly TRBD2 for D (5 bases). CDR3 length: 14 residues. V lost 5 bases, J lost 5 bases, and 15 bases lay in between. Germline CDR1 and CDR2: KGHSH and LQKENI. CDR3 nucleotide sequence: TGTGCCAGCTCATTCAACAGCGGCCAGGAGACCCAGTACTTC. Protein: CASSFNSGQETQYF.

V and J are TRBV9 and TRBJ1-3; D is perhaps TRBD1 (5 bases). This CDR3 contains 12 residues. The V gene lost 1 base and the J gene lost 8 bases, with 7 bases spanning the gap. CDR1 SGDLS and CDR2 YYNGEE come from the germline V gene. This chain's CDR3 is CASSVWGDTIYF. CDR3 DNA: TGTGCCAGCAGCGTATGGGGGGACACCATATATTTT. The full variable domain, completed using reference TRBV9 and TRBJ1-3, is DSGVTQTPKHLITATGQRVTLRCSPRSGDLSVYWYQQSLDQGLQFLIQYYNGEERAKGNILERFSAQQFPDLHSELNLSSLELGDSALYFCASSVWGDTIYFGEGSWLTVV.

The J gene is TRBJ2-7, the V gene TRBV15, with 7 positions matching TRBD2. CDR1 LNHNV and CDR2 YYDKDF come from the germline V gene (reference sequence). This CDR3 region has 17 residues. V lost 0 bases, J lost 0 bases, and 8 bases stayed unmatched. CDR3 nucleotides: TGTGCCACCAGCAGAGAAGTCCCGGGGGGATACTCCTACGAGCAGTACTTC. Amino acid sequence: CATSREVPGGYSYEQYF.

The V gene is TRBV9, the J gene TRBJ1-6, with a possible D match to TRBD1 (6 bases). The length of the CDR3 is 14 residues. Germline CDR1 is SGDLS and CDR2 is YYNGEE. The V end was cut by 2 bases, the J end by 10 bases, with 13 bases between. The CDR3 DNA reads as TGTGCCAGCAGCGTTTCCAGGGGTAACTCACCCCTCCACTTT. It codes for CASSVSRGNSPLHF.

This clone was counted only a few times. This chain joins TRBV12-3 or TRBV12-4 and TRBJ1-2, with 8 bases lining up with TRBD1. The CDR3 extends over 13 amino acids. With V trimmed by 6 bases and J by 8 bases, 8 bases remained unmatched. CDR3: CASRATGVFGYTF. In nucleotides, the CDR3 is TGTGCCAGCAGGGCGACAGGGGTGTTCGGCTACACCTTC.

The rearrangement uses TRBV7-2 and TRBJ2-2, with 15 bases lining up with TRBD2. The germline gives CDR1 SGHTA, CDR2 FQGNSA. The trim removed 4 bases at V and 4 bases at J, leaving 4 bases unmatched. CDR3 length: 17 residues. The CDR3 region has the DNA TGTGCCAGCAGCTCCTGGACTAGCGGGGGGGGCACCGGGGAGCTGTTTTTT. Translated, it gives CASSSWTSGGGTGELFF.

V and J are TRBV24-1 and TRBJ2-5; D possibly corresponds to TRBD1 (6 bases). Trimming pared 0 bases from V and 3 bases from J, leaving 10 bases between. Looked up from germline, CDR1 is KGHDR and CDR2 is SFDVKD. The CDR3 consists of 15 residues. The CDR3 sequence: CATSDLGQKEETQYF. The CDR3 DNA sequence: TGTGCCACCAGTGATTTGGGACAGAAAGAAGAGACCCAGTACTTC.

This chain uses TRBV2 with TRBJ2-2; TRBD1 matches at 9 bases. With V trimmed by 5 bases and J by 3 bases, 4 bases remained unmatched. There are 15 residues in the CDR3. Germline V CDR1 and CDR2: SNHLY, FYNNEI. The CDR3 nucleotides are TGTGCCAGCAGTCTGGACAGGGGCCACACCGGGGAGCTGTTTTTT. Translated, it gives CASSLDRGHTGELFF.

The V and J genes are TRBV11-3 and TRBJ2-1; D is unclear. This CDR3 region has 13 residues. The ends were cut back, 2 bases at V and 7 bases at J, with 9 bases in the middle. In germline, CDR1 is SGHNT, CDR2 YENEEA. The CDR3 spells CASSLTGWNEQFF. The CDR3 DNA is TGTGCCAGCAGCTTAACCGGGTGGAATGAGCAGTTCTTC.

The rearrangement uses TRBV24-1 and TRBJ2-1, with D unclear. V was clipped by 1 base and J by 10 bases, with 4 bases between them. This CDR3 is 11 amino acids long. Germline V gene sequence: CDR1 KGHDR, CDR2 SFDVKD. CDR3 DNA sequence: TGTGCCACCAGTGATTTTAACGAGCAGTTCTTC. Translation: CATSDFNEQFF.

The chain carries TRBV24-1 and TRBJ2-5; D is unclear. V was clipped by 4 bases and J by 4 bases, with 12 bases between them. This CDR3 is built from 14 residues. The germline V gene has CDR1 KGHDR and CDR2 SFDVKD. This chain's CDR3 is CATSDRLLGETQYF. CDR3 DNA sequence: TGTGCCACCAGTGACCGACTGCTCGGAGAGACCCAGTACTTC.

Remarks on this clone: The sample carries other DNA sequences with the same CDR3. The gene calls are TRBV5-6 and TRBJ1-1; a weak D match, TRBD1 (5 bases). This CDR3 spans 14 amino acids. Trimming pared 1 base from V and 0 bases from J, leaving 7 bases between. Germline CDR1 SGHDT, CDR2 YYEEEE. The DNA for the CDR3 is TGTGCCAGCAGCTTGTGGGGGGTGAACACTGAAGCTTTCTTT. Its translation: CASSLWGVNTEAFF. The full variable domain, rest sourced from reference TRBV5-6 and TRBJ1-1, is DAGVTQSPTHLIKTRGQQVTLRCSPKSGHDTVSWYQQALGQGPQFIFQYYEEEERQRGNFPDRFSGHQFPNYSSELNVNALLLGDSALYLCASSLWGVNTEAFFGQGTRLTVV.

The chain employs TRBV5-6 and TRBJ1-3; a weak D match, TRBD1 (6 bases). Trimming took 1 base from V and 0 from J, leaving 11 bases between them. The CDR3 spans 16 residues. CDR1 and CDR2 (germline): SGHDT, YYEEEE. The CDR3 DNA follows: TGTGCCAGCAGCTTGTCGGCCAGGGGCTCTGGAAACACCATATATTTT. Its protein product is CASSLSARGSGNTIYF.

This clone was counted between two and nine times. The chain couples TRBV5-4 to TRBJ2-7; the D is unclear. V gave up 2 bases and J gave up 2 bases, with 14 bases separating them. This CDR3 region has 15 residues. Germline CDR1 SGHNT, CDR2 YYREEE (reference sequence). The CDR3 reads CASSLGHISTYEQYF. DNA of the CDR3: TGTGCCAGCAGCTTAGGTCATATCAGCACCTACGAGCAGTACTTC. The full variable domain, its missing parts supplied by reference TRBV5-4 and TRBJ2-7, is ETGVTQSPTHLIKTRGQQVTLRCSSQSGHNTVSWYQQALGQGPQFIFQYYREEENGRGNFPPRFSGLQFPNYSSELNVNALELDDSALYLCASSLGHISTYEQYFGPGTRLTVT.

This chain links TRBV6-1 with TRBJ2-3; 11 nucleotides agree with TRBD2. Germline CDR1 and CDR2: MNHNS and SASEGT. The CDR3 sequence is 15 residues long. The V segment lost 0 bases and the J segment 4 bases; nucleotides outside the gene matches: 0. CDR3 in amino acids: CASSEALAGADTQYF. The CDR3 bases are TGTGCCAGCAGTGAAGCACTAGCGGGGGCAGATACGCAGTATTTT.

The chain is built from TRBV28 and TRBJ1-6; possibly TRBD1 for D (5 bases). Germline CDR1 reads MDHEN; CDR2 reads SYDVKM. The ends were cut back, 5 bases at V and 4 bases at J, with 12 bases in the middle. The CDR3 covers 15 residues. The CDR3 nucleotides read TGTGCCAGCAGTCCCCTGGGGGGGTATAATTCACCCCTCCACTTT. Its translation is CASSPLGGYNSPLHF. Together with reference TRBV28 and TRBJ1-6, the CDR3 gives the full variable domain: DVKVTQSSRYLVKRTGEKVFLECVQDMDHENMFWYRQDPGLGLRLIYFSYDVKMKEKGDIPEGYSVSREKKERFSLILESASTNQTSMYLCASSPLGGYNSPLHFGNGTRLTVT.

V and J are TRBV5-1 and TRBJ2-6, with 8 bases fitting TRBD2. Germline V lookup: CDR1 SGHRS, CDR2 YFSETQ. The trim removed 0 bases at V and 0 bases at J, leaving 8 bases unmatched. The CDR3 runs to 19 residues. CDR3 region: CASSLEGLEISSGANVLTF. DNA of the CDR3: TGCGCCAGCAGCTTGGAGGGACTAGAAATTAGCTCTGGGGCCAACGTCCTGACTTTC.

The chain links TRBV27 to TRBJ1-2, with 9 bases lining up with TRBD1. CDR1 and CDR2 (germline): MNHEY, SMNVEV (reference sequence). The CDR3 is made up of 16 amino acids. The V gene end was trimmed by 3 bases and the J gene end by 3 bases; junction bases not matched to a gene: 8. The CDR3 DNA is TGTGCCAGCAGTTTTCTTGGACAGGGGCGATACTATGGCTACACCTTC. This translates into CASSFLGQGRYYGYTF.

The J gene is TRBJ1-2, the V gene TRBV30; 7 nucleotides line up with TRBD1. Germline loops: CDR1 GTSNPN, CDR2 SVGIG (reference sequence). J gave up 4 bases and V 6 bases, and 8 bases lay outside the gene matches. The CDR3 is made up of 13 amino acids. This CDR3 is CACQPTGSYGYTF. The CDR3, as DNA: TGTGCCTGCCAGCCGACAGGGAGCTATGGCTACACCTTC.

The chain employs TRBV27 and TRBJ2-7; D uncertain. The CDR3 covers 11 residues. The germline V and J ends were trimmed by 8 bases and 6 bases, with 11 bases remaining between them. Germline-derived CDR1 and CDR2 are MNHEY and SMNVEV (reference sequence). Here the CDR3 DNA reads TGTGCCAGCGGCCGTGGACGCGAGCAGTACTTC. Translating it yields CASGRGREQYF.

CDR3 region: CASGLGRAGITDTQYF. In DNA, the CDR3 is TGTGCTAGTGGTTTGGGCCGGGCAGGGATCACAGATACGCAGTATTTT. This sequence joins TRBV12-5 and TRBJ2-3, with D tentatively TRBD1 (5 bases). The germline V and J ends were trimmed by 1 base and 2 bases, with 13 bases remaining between them. The CDR3 has 16 amino acids. Germline CDR1 LGHNT, CDR2 FRNRAP.

The rearrangement links TRBV28 to TRBJ1-2; 7 bases fit TRBD1. Germline values: CDR1 MDHEN, CDR2 SYDVKM. The CDR3 extends over 13 amino acids. The J segment lost 4 bases and the V segment lost 9 bases, leaving 8 bases of the junction unmatched. DNA for the CDR3: TGTGCCAGTGGGAAAGGGGGCACCTATGGCTACACCTTC. Encoded protein: CASGKGGTYGYTF.

The V gene is TRBV7-2, the J gene TRBJ2-1; 9 bases align to TRBD2. Germline V gene sequence: CDR1 SGHTA, CDR2 FQGNSA. The V and J ends lost 5 bases and 2 bases, in that order; junction bases with no gene match: 4. The CDR3 runs to 15 residues. Written as DNA, the CDR3 is TGTGCCAGCAGCCCTCTAGCGGGACCCTACAATGAGCAGTTCTTC. Its translation is CASSPLAGPYNEQFF.

The V call is TRBV3-1 (or the pseudogene TRBV3-2), the J call TRBJ2-7, with TRBD2 matching 8 bases. This CDR3 spans 17 amino acids. The ends lost 4 bases at V and 4 bases at J; junction bases unmatched: 15. Germline CDR1 is LGHDT and CDR2 is YNNKEL (reference sequence). The CDR3 nucleotides are TGTGCCAGCAGCCGCACCCAGGGAGCGGGGGAGACATACGAGCAGTACTTC. The encoded protein is CASSRTQGAGETYEQYF.

The chain has TRBV27 and TRBJ2-7; the match to TRBD1 covers 8 bases. Germline CDR1 and CDR2: MNHEY and SMNVEV (reference sequence). The CDR3 runs to 12 residues. V lost 5 bases and J lost 6; bases outside the gene matches: 3. The CDR3: CASSRGQGEQYF. The DNA of the CDR3 is TGTGCCAGCAGTCGCGGACAGGGCGAGCAGTACTTC.

The V and J genes are TRBV29-1 and TRBJ2-3, with 9 bases identical to TRBD2. Losses at the gene ends were 2 bases for V and 3 bases for J; bases not matched to a gene: 0. From germline, CDR1 is SQVTM and CDR2 ANQGSEA. The CDR3 runs 13 residues. The CDR3 DNA is TGCAGCGTTGAACTAGCGGGGACAGATACGCAGTATTTT. This encodes CSVELAGTDTQYF.